This T cell receptor (beta chain) was sequenced in a study of blood T cells in healthy people across ages. In its sample, this clonotype was seen once. A sample-barcoded 5' primer and a J-beta primer mix were used in a second PCR of roughly 6 to 11 cycles. TCRdb recomputed calls from the 5' RACE reads with MiXCR, one row per CDR3 protein. The sample yields some 790,000 distinct CDR3 sequences, under 35% seen once. This CDR3 spans 15 amino acids. The V and J ends lost 5 bases and 0 bases, in that order; junction bases with no gene match: 4. Germline V gene sequence: CDR1 ENHRY, CDR2 SYGVKD. The clonotype originates from a woman older than 75 in good health. Sequencing was carried out using blood. The rearrangement uses TRBV10-3 and TRBJ2-3; 8 positions match TRBD1. CDR3 region: CAISFDRGSTDTQYF. Written as DNA, the CDR3 is TGTGCCATCAGTTTTGACAGGGGCAGCACAGATACGCAGTATTTT.